Presented here are 17 T cell receptor beta chains from one specimen sequenced in a study of blood T cell repertoires in COVID-19. Repertoires were generated with immunoSEQ multiplex PCR, while TCRdb's copy carries only in-frame clones and drops some. Of approximately 180,000 clones in the sample, 89% were seen once. Sequencing used PBMCs or T cells enriched from blood (not recorded which). The source of these receptors is a woman in her thirties or forties with acute COVID-19.

The V call is TRBV7-9, the J call TRBJ2-5; 8 nucleotides align to TRBD1. Germline CDR1 is SEHNR and CDR2 is FQNEAQ (reference sequence). V lost 6 bases, J lost 5 bases, and 11 bases stayed unmatched. The length of the CDR3 is 15 residues. CDR3 coding DNA: TGTGCCAGCAGTTTTCCCAGGGGGCCGATGGAGACCCAGTACTTC. Protein: CASSFPRGPMETQYF.

The V call is TRBV3-1 (or the pseudogene TRBV3-2), the J call TRBJ2-5, with 9 bases lining up with TRBD2. The CDR3 runs to 14 residues. J gave up 2 bases and V 4 bases, and 2 bases lay outside the gene matches. Germline V CDR1 and CDR2: LGHDT, YNNKEL (reference sequence). The CDR3 DNA reads as TGTGCCAGCAGCCGCGCGGGGGGGCAAGAGACCCAGTACTTC. This codes for CASSRAGGQETQYF.

The gene calls are TRBV9 and TRBJ2-7; D remains ambiguous. The V end lost 0 bases, the J end lost 0 bases, and 10 bases lay between the germline ends. CDR1 and CDR2 (germline): SGDLS, YYNGEE. This CDR3 region has 15 residues. The CDR3 nucleotides read TGTGCCAGCAGCGTAGGCGTAGCCCGCTCCTACGAGCAGTACTTC. It translates to CASSVGVARSYEQYF.

The chain has TRBV6-5 and TRBJ1-5; TRBD1 matches at 12 bases. The trim removed 6 bases at V and 6 bases at J, leaving 6 bases unmatched. CDR1 and CDR2 from the germline V gene are MNHEY and SVGAGI. The CDR3 runs 15 residues. The CDR3 nucleotides read TGTGCCAGCAGACAGGGACAGGGGGCCCGTCAGCCCCAGCATTTT. The encoded protein is CASRQGQGARQPQHF.

CDR3: CASSQGPTGSNQPQHF. The CDR3 nucleotides read TGTGCCAGCAGCCAGGGTCCGACAGGCAGCAATCAGCCCCAGCATTTT. V usage is TRBV3-1 (or the pseudogene TRBV3-2) and J usage is TRBJ1-5; TRBD1 might be the D (6 bases). Trimming cost V 3 bases and J 1 base, with 13 bases left between them. The CDR3 totals 16 residues. CDR1 is LGHDT, CDR2 YNNKEL, per germline (reference sequence).

The chain is built from TRBV5-1 and TRBJ1-6; D gene unclear. Germline V gives CDR1 SGHRS, CDR2 YFSETQ. Trimming cost V 0 bases and J 10 bases, with 5 bases left between them. This CDR3 has 12 amino acids. The CDR3 DNA reads as TGCGCCAGCAGCTTGGATGGCTCACCCCTCCACTTT. Encoded protein: CASSLDGSPLHF. Combining the CDR3 with reference TRBV5-1 and TRBJ1-6 gives the whole variable domain KAGVTQTPRYLIKTRGQQVTLSCSPISGHRSVSWYQQTPGQGLQFLFEYFSETQRNKGNFPGRFSGRQFSNSRSEMNVSTLELGDSALYLCASSLDGSPLHFGNGTRLTVT.

V is TRBV19 and J is TRBJ1-6; D uncertain. Trimming removed 4 bases from V and 2 bases from J, with 12 bases in between. The CDR3 is 16 residues long. Germline V CDR1 and CDR2: LNHDA, SQIVND (reference sequence). CDR3 protein: CASSTTTGTYNSPLHF. The CDR3 DNA is TGTGCCAGTAGTACAACGACGGGAACCTATAATTCACCCCTCCACTTT.

The chain links TRBV2 to TRBJ1-4; TRBD1 matches at 7 bases. The germline CDR1 and CDR2 sequences are SNHLY and FYNNEI. V dropped 5 bases and J dropped 1; count of bases not matched to a gene: 4. The CDR3 is 15 amino acids. Here the CDR3 DNA reads TGTGCCAGCAGTCTCTACAGGGGAACTAATGAAAAACTGTTTTTT. It yields the protein CASSLYRGTNEKLFF.

The gene calls are TRBV7-3 and TRBJ1-4; unclear D gene. The ends were cut back, 5 bases at V and 8 bases at J, with 18 bases in the middle. The CDR3 runs to 15 residues. CDR1 and CDR2 from the germline V gene are SGHTA and FQGTGA. The CDR3 loop reads CASSPGVLLQEKLFF. The CDR3 bases are TGTGCCAGCAGCCCCGGGGTACTGCTCCAGGAAAAACTGTTTTTT.

The chain is built from TRBV19 and TRBJ1-1; tentatively, D is TRBD1 (5 bases). CDR3 length equals 14 residues. Between the trimmed V and J ends, which lost 4 bases and 2 bases, there was a span of 11 bases. The V gene's germline CDR1 is LNHDA and CDR2 SQIVND (reference sequence). CDR3 DNA sequence: TGTGCCAGTAGTACGTCTACAGGAAACACTGAAGCTTTCTTT. Translating gives CASSTSTGNTEAFF.

CDR3 residues: CASSVTGRAFMGGYTF. CDR3 nucleotide sequence: TGTGCCAGCAGTGTGACTGGCAGGGCCTTCATGGGGGGCTACACCTTC. The chain uses TRBV28 and TRBJ1-2; D might be TRBD1 (5 bases). CDR1 MDHEN and CDR2 SYDVKM come from the germline V gene. The CDR3 has 16 residues. The V gene lost 5 bases and the J gene lost 8 bases, with 24 bases spanning the gap.

This sequence joins TRBV6-1 and TRBJ2-3; D may be TRBD1 (6 bases). Germline-derived CDR1 and CDR2 are MNHNS and SASEGT. V was cut by 2 bases and J by 6 bases, with 9 bases left in between. This CDR3 is 13 amino acids long. The CDR3 sequence is CASSEIRGDTQYF. The CDR3 DNA reads TGTGCCAGCAGTGAAATCAGGGGCGATACGCAGTATTTT.

This chain uses TRBV5-1 with TRBJ1-1; 9 bases are shared with TRBD1. Trimming removed 2 bases from V and 5 bases from J; junction bases left unmatched: 4. CDR3 length: 14 residues. The germline V gene encodes CDR1 SGHRS and CDR2 YFSETQ. The CDR3 protein is CASSFTGGKTEAFF. The CDR3 DNA reads as TGCGCCAGCAGCTTCACAGGGGGCAAGACTGAAGCTTTCTTT.

The chain employs TRBV11-2 and TRBJ2-7; 7 bases agree with TRBD1. J lost 9 bases, V lost 5 bases, and 7 bases had no gene match. Germline V gene lookup returns CDR1 SGHAT and CDR2 FQNNGV. The length of the CDR3 is 12 residues. The CDR3 protein is CASSIDRVWQYF. Here the CDR3 DNA reads TGTGCCAGCAGCATTGACAGGGTCTGGCAGTACTTC.

This chain joins TRBV11-2 and TRBJ1-2; a possible D gene is TRBD1 (6 bases). The CDR3 runs 16 residues. Trimming removed 5 bases at V and 0 bases at J, with 16 bases between. Germline V CDR1 and CDR2: SGHAT, FQNNGV. CDR3 sequence: CASSRATGSPNYGYTF. In DNA form, the CDR3 reads TGTGCCAGCAGCCGCGCCACAGGGTCCCCTAACTATGGCTACACCTTC.

This chain uses TRBV28 with TRBJ1-1, with a weak D call TRBD1 (6 bases). The CDR3 is 17 amino acids. Germline V gene sequence: CDR1 MDHEN, CDR2 SYDVKM. The V gene lost 3 bases and the J gene lost 3 bases, with 20 bases spanning the gap. CDR3 region: CASSFRAWQGWDTEAFF. The CDR3 nucleotides are TGTGCCAGCAGTTTCAGGGCCTGGCAGGGGTGGGACACTGAAGCTTTCTTT.

The genes are TRBV7-2 and TRBJ1-3; D is uncertain. CDR1 is SGHTA and CDR2 is FQGNSA in the germline V gene. CDR3 length equals 17 residues. The V end lost 0 bases, the J end lost 0 bases, and 12 bases lay between the germline ends. DNA for the CDR3: TGTGCCAGCAGCTTAGCCCCGGCCACTATCTCTGGAAACACCATATATTTT. Translation: CASSLAPATISGNTIYF.